A single sample gave rise to the 19 T cell receptor beta chains below, sequenced in a study of T cell repertoires in cytomegalovirus infection. TCRdb independently ran MiXCR on the reads; one entry per CDR3 protein. The data hold around 290,000 distinct CDR3 sequences, with roughly 23% observed a single time. Material: PBMCs. These TCRs come from a human donor in good health (CMV status not recorded). Some clones in this sample may be carry-over from other donors' samples.

The CDR3 loop reads CASSLEGFGYTF. As DNA, the CDR3 is TGTGCCAGCAGCTTAGAGGGGTTTGGCTACACCTTC. The chain joins TRBV7-9 to TRBJ1-2; possible D gene TRBD1, 5 bases. There are 12 residues in the CDR3. Germline V lookup: CDR1 SEHNR, CDR2 FQNEAQ (reference sequence). The V end was cut by 1 base, the J end by 7 bases, with 7 bases between.

The J gene is TRBJ2-7, the V gene TRBV29-1; D not resolved. Germline V gene sequence: CDR1 SQVTM, CDR2 ANQGSEA. V lost 3 bases and J 2 bases, leaving 8 bases between the germline ends. The CDR3 length is 12 residues. The CDR3 sequence is CSVEESPYEQYF. The CDR3 DNA reads TGCAGCGTTGAGGAGTCTCCCTACGAGCAGTACTTC.

This sequence joins TRBV4-2 and TRBJ2-7; TRBD2 is a possible D gene (7 bases). V gave up 3 bases and J gave up 0 bases, with 15 bases separating them. CDR3 length equals 16 residues. CDR1 LGHNA and CDR2 YNFKEQ come from the germline V gene. The chain's CDR3 is CASSQPIGGPSYEQYF. The CDR3 nucleotides read TGTGCCAGCAGCCAGCCCATCGGGGGGCCCTCCTACGAGCAGTACTTC.

J is TRBJ2-1 and V is TRBV12-5; 12 bases align to TRBD2. The CDR3 consists of 17 residues. V shed 2 bases, J shed 8 bases, and the junction held 10 bases outside the gene matches. Germline lookup yields CDR1 LGHNT and CDR2 FRNRAP. CDR3 DNA sequence: TGTGCTAGTGGTTTGCCCCGTCTAGCGGGAGGGACTTATGAGCAGTTCTTC. It specifies CASGLPRLAGGTYEQFF.

This chain joins TRBV29-1 and TRBJ2-5; 7 bases agree with TRBD2. V shed 2 bases and J 5 bases; nucleotides not matched to a gene: 5. Germline-derived CDR1 and CDR2 are SQVTM and ANQGSEA. The length of the CDR3 is 13 residues. CDR3 in amino acids: CSVENLGGETQYF. The DNA for the CDR3 is TGCAGCGTTGAAAATTTGGGGGGGGAGACCCAGTACTTC. The whole variable domain, remainder taken from reference TRBV29-1 and TRBJ2-5, is SAVISQKPSRDICQRGTSLTIQCQVDSQVTMMFWYRQQPGQSLTLIATANQGSEATYESGFVIDKFPISRPNLTFSTLTVSNMSPEDSSIYLCSVENLGGETQYFGPGTRLLVL.

This chain links TRBV7-6 with TRBJ2-2; D gene uncertain. The CDR3 is 16 residues long. The V gene's germline CDR1 is SGHVS and CDR2 FNYEAQ. Trimming shortened V by 5 bases and J by 0 bases, and 13 bases separated the two germline ends. CDR3 protein: CASSAYSVPNTGELFF. CDR3 nucleotides: TGTGCCAGCAGCGCCTACTCCGTTCCGAACACCGGGGAGCTGTTTTTT.

This clonotype occurred many times. V gene TRBV7-2 combines with J gene TRBJ2-7; perhaps TRBD1 as D (6 bases). Trimming stripped 5 bases from V and 2 bases from J, with 13 bases between. The CDR3 has 14 residues. The germline V gene has CDR1 SGHTA and CDR2 FQGNSA. CDR3 nucleotides: TGTGCCAGCAGCCCGATGGGACAAACCTACGAGCAGTACTTC. It translates to CASSPMGQTYEQYF.

The CDR3, as DNA: TGTGCCAGCAGCGTAGCAGGGGGAGAGGCCTCTAGCTCCTACGAGCAGTACTTC. It codes for CASSVAGGEASSSYEQYF. The chain links TRBV9 to TRBJ2-7; 7 bases line up with TRBD1. Germline CDR1 reads SGDLS; CDR2 reads YYNGEE. J gave up 0 bases and V 0 bases, and 12 bases lay outside the gene matches. The CDR3 has 18 residues.

The chain recombines TRBV11-2 with TRBJ2-7, with D uncertain. Per germline, CDR1 SGHAT and CDR2 FQNNGV. CDR3 size: 14 residues. Trimming removed 2 bases from V and 0 bases from J, with 8 bases in between. The DNA for the CDR3 is TGTGCCAGCAGCTTATACCCCAACTCCTACGAGCAGTACTTC. It codes for CASSLYPNSYEQYF.

In its sample, this clonotype was seen a few times. The gene calls are TRBV10-1 and TRBJ2-7; 8 positions agree with TRBD2. The V gene's germline CDR1 is WNHNN and CDR2 SYGVQD (reference sequence). The CDR3 extends over 14 amino acids. J gave up 4 bases and V 8 bases, and 10 bases lay outside the gene matches. CDR3 DNA: TGCGCCAGCTCGACCGGGACTAGGCGGTACGAGCAGTACTTC. It translates to CASSTGTRRYEQYF.

The chain employs TRBV6-2 or TRBV6-3 and TRBJ2-2; 7 positions agree with TRBD1. Germline loops: CDR1 MNHEY, CDR2 SVGEGT. This CDR3 comprises 14 residues. V shed 6 bases and J 4 bases; nucleotides not matched to a gene: 5. The CDR3 DNA is TGTGCCAGCAGACGGACAGGAGGCACCGGGGAGCTGTTTTTT. This encodes CASRRTGGTGELFF.

The V call is TRBV20-1, the J call TRBJ1-1, with 7 bases lining up with TRBD1. With 6 bases clipped from V and 11 bases from J, the junction kept 9 bases outside the gene matches. In germline, CDR1 is DFQATT, CDR2 SNEGSKA (reference sequence). There are 11 residues in the CDR3. In DNA form, the CDR3 reads TGCAGTGCACAGACAGGGCCCTGGGCTTTCTTT. Amino acids: CSAQTGPWAFF.

This clonotype was counted at least ten times. The chain employs TRBV7-2 and TRBJ2-4, with TRBD2 matching 12 bases. Trimming cost V 1 base and J 9 bases; bases outside gene matches: 10. From germline, CDR1 is SGHTA and CDR2 FQGNSA. CDR3 length equals 17 residues. The CDR3 sequence is CASSLGSLAGGGGIQYF. The DNA of the CDR3 is TGTGCCAGCAGCTTAGGTTCACTAGCGGGGGGAGGAGGCATTCAGTACTTC.

The chain couples TRBV20-1 to TRBJ1-6; D perhaps matches TRBD1 (5 bases). The CDR3 sequence is 12 residues long. The ends were cut back, 5 bases at V and 4 bases at J, with 6 bases in the middle. CDR1 is DFQATT and CDR2 is SNEGSKA in the germline V gene (reference sequence). The CDR3 nucleotides read TGCAGTGCTGGACAATATAATTCACCCCTCCACTTT. It translates to CSAGQYNSPLHF.

This clonotype was recorded at least ten times. The chain links TRBV6-6 to TRBJ1-4; no definite D call. The V gene lost 3 bases and the J gene lost 0 bases, with 14 bases spanning the gap. The length of the CDR3 is 17 residues. Looked up from germline, CDR1 is MNHNY and CDR2 is SVGAGI (reference sequence). The CDR3 reads CASSYPRTDSTNEKLFF. CDR3 DNA sequence: TGTGCCAGCAGTTATCCCCGGACGGATTCAACTAATGAAAAACTGTTTTTT.

V usage is TRBV19 and J usage is TRBJ2-2, with 9 positions matching TRBD2. CDR3 length: 17 residues. V trimming: 7 bases; J trimming: 5 bases; junction bases outside the gene matches: 14. Germline loops: CDR1 LNHDA, CDR2 SQIVND (reference sequence). The CDR3 loop is CASMLLAGPGGTGELFF. CDR3 bases: TGTGCCAGTATGCTACTAGCGGGCCCGGGGGGAACCGGGGAGCTGTTTTTT.

Ten or more counts support this clonotype. J is TRBJ1-5 and V is TRBV2; 7 bases fit TRBD1. The CDR3 spans 12 residues. The ends lost 6 bases at V and 5 bases at J; junction bases unmatched: 1. Per germline, CDR1 SNHLY and CDR2 FYNNEI. The CDR3, as DNA: TGTGCCAGCAGAACAGGGGATCAGCCCCAGCATTTT. The encoded protein is CASRTGDQPQHF.

This clonotype was seen a handful of times. The chain links TRBV4-1 to TRBJ2-1; D gene unclear. Trimming pared 1 base from V and 4 bases from J, leaving 11 bases between. This CDR3 is 15 amino acids long. Germline-derived CDR1 and CDR2 are MGHRA and YSYEKL. The CDR3 region is CASSQAAPSYNEQFF. CDR3 nucleotides: TGCGCCAGCAGCCAAGCGGCGCCTTCATACAATGAGCAGTTCTTC.

The J gene is TRBJ2-7, the V gene TRBV11-2; 7 bases agree with TRBD1. The junction had 7 bases not matched to a gene; V was cut back by 2 bases and J by 9 bases. Per the germline V gene, CDR1 is SGHAT and CDR2 is FQNNGV. This CDR3 has 13 amino acids. In DNA, the CDR3 is TGTGCCAGCAGCTTAAGGGGGACAGTTATGCAGTACTTC. Translating it yields CASSLRGTVMQYF.